This TCR beta chain was recovered during a study of cytomegalovirus exposure and HLA in healthy donors. In the PCR, 60 Vbeta and 13 Jbeta primers were used. Assay: immunoSEQ multiplex PCR; the TCRdb copy retains only in-frame clones and omits some. This sample has approximately 150,000 clones, with around 80% found just once. The V end was cut by 1 base, the J end by 7 bases, with 14 bases between. The CDR3 consists of 15 residues. Germline V gene lookup returns CDR1 SNHLY and CDR2 FYNNEI. Input material: PBMCs. The origin of this receptor is a boy younger than 10 in good health and CMV-seronegative. This chain joins TRBV2 and TRBJ1-5; the D is unclear. Here the CDR3 DNA reads TGTGCCAGCAGTGAAGAGCGGGTGGCGGGGCAGCCCCAGCATTTT. Residues: CASSEERVAGQPQHF.